The sequence of this T cell receptor (beta chain) was determined in a study of PD-L1 blockade in urothelial cancer. The assay was immunoSEQ multiplex PCR, and TCRdb's table has in-frame clones only and misses some. The profile shows tens of thousands of clones, around nine tenths of them singletons. Per the germline V gene, CDR1 is GTSNPN and CDR2 is SVGIG (reference sequence). The CDR3 consists of 14 residues. Trimming removed 3 bases at V and 0 bases at J, with 12 bases between. Time point reported: pretreatment peripheral blood. Material: PBMCs, obtained around atezolizumab (anti-PD-L1) treatment. V gene TRBV30 combines with J gene TRBJ2-7; D may be TRBD2 (6 bases). This TCR was recovered from a donor at least 40 years old with urothelial cancer. DNA for the CDR3: TGTGCCTGGAGGGAGGGTGGGGCCTCCTACGAGCAGTACTTC. Its translation: CAWREGGASYEQYF.